Given below is one T cell receptor beta chain in context. What it binds is not known. The sample is drawn from a study of cytomegalovirus exposure and HLA in healthy donors. Overall study results and limits: The authors enumerated 180 or so TCR beta chains as linked to cytomegalovirus. What a later analysis showed was that several of the most significant clusters appeared linked to common viral pathogens.

PCR involved 60 Vbeta and 13 Jbeta primers. The assay was immunoSEQ multiplex PCR, and TCRdb's table has in-frame clones only and misses some. The sample has around 99,000 clones, about 76% seen once. Trimming at V came to 8 bases and at J to 2 bases, leaving 10 bases not matched to a gene. The germline V gene encodes CDR1 LNHNV and CDR2 YYDKDF (reference sequence). The CDR3 covers 15 residues. Sampled while nominally healthy, donors likely had unrecorded immune exposures. The TCR originated in a woman under 40 in good health and CMV-seronegative. Sequencing was carried out using PBMCs. This sequence joins TRBV15 and TRBJ2-3; 7 nucleotides match TRBD2. For the CDR3, the DNA is TGTGCCACCCTGGGGGAGGGTAGGGCCACAGATACGCAGTATTTT. This codes for CATLGEGRATDTQYF.